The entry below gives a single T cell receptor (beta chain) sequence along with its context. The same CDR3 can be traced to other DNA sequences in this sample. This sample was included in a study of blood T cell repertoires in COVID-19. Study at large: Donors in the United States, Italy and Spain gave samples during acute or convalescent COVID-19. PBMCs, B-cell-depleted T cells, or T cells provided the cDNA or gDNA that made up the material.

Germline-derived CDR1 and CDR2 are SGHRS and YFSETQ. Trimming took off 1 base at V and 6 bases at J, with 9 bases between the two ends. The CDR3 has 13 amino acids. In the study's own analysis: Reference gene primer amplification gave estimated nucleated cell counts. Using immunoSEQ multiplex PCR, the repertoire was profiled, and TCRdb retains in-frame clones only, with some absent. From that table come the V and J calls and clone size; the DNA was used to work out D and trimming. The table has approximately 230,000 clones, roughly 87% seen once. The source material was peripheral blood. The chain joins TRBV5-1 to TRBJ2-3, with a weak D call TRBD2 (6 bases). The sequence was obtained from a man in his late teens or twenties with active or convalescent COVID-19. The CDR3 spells CASSLSGSDTQYF. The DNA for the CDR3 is TGCGCCAGCAGCTTGAGCGGGTCGGATACGCAGTATTTT.